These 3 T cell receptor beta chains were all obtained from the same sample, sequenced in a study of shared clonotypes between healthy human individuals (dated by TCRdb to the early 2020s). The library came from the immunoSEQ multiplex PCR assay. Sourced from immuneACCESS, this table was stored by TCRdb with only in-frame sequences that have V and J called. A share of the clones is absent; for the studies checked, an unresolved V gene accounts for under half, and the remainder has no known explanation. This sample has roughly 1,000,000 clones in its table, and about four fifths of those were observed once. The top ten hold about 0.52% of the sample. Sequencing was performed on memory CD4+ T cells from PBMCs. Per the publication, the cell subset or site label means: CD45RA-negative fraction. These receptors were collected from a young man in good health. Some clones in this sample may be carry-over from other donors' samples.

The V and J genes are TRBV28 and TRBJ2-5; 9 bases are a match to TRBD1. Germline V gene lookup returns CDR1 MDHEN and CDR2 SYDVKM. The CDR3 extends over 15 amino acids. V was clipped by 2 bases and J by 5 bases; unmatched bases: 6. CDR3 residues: CASSLPGTGRETQYF. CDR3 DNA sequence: TGTGCCAGCAGTTTACCGGGGACAGGGAGGGAGACCCAGTACTTC.

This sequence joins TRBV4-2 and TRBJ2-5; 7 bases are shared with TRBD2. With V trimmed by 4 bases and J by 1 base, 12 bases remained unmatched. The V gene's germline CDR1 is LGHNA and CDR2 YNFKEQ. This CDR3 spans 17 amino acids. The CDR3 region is CASSPSRAGLSQETQYF. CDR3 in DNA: TGTGCCAGCAGCCCCTCGCGAGCGGGGCTATCCCAAGAGACCCAGTACTTC.

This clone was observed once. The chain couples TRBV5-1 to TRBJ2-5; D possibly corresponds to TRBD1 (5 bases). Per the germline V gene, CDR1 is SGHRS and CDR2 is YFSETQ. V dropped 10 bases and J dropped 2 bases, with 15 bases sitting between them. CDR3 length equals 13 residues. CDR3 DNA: TGCGCCGCCAGGACAAATCCTCAAGAGACCCAGTACTTC. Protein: CAARTNPQETQYF. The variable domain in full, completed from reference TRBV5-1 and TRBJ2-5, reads KAGVTQTPRYLIKTRGQQVTLSCSPISGHRSVSWYQQTPGQGLQFLFEYFSETQRNKGNFPGRFSGRQFSNSRSEMNVSTLELGDSALYLCAARTNPQETQYFGPGTRLLVL.